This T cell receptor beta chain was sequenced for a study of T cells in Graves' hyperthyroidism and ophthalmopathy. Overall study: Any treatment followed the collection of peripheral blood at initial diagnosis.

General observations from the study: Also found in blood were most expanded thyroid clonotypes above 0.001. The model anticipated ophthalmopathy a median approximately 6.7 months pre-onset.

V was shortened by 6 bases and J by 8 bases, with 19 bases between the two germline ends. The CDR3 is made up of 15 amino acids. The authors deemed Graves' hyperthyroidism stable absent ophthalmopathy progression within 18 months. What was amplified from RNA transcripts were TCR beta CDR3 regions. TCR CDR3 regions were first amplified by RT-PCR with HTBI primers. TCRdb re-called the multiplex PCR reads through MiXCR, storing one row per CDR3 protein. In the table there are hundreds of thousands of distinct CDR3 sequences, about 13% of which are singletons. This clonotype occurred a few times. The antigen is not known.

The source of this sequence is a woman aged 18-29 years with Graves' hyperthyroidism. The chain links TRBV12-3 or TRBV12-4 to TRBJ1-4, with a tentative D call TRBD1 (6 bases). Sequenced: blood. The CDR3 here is CASRAQGLVFEKLFF. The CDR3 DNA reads TGTGCCAGCAGAGCCCAGGGGCTAGTTTTCGAAAAACTGTTTTTT.